The 25 T cell receptor beta chains given below trace back to one sample, sequenced in a study of T cells in Graves' hyperthyroidism and ophthalmopathy. Researchers took RNA transcripts and amplified the TCR beta CDR3 regions from them. TCR CDR3 underwent first-round RT-PCR with the HTBI primer set. TCRdb analysed the multiplex PCR reads with MiXCR anew, one entry per CDR3 protein. Here the sample spans 360,000 or so distinct CDR3 sequences, 13% to 15% being singletons. Sequencing input: blood. These receptors were obtained from a woman in her fifties or sixties with Graves' ophthalmopathy.

This clonotype has a count of ten or more. The rearrangement links TRBV20-1 to TRBJ2-3; tentatively, D is TRBD2 (5 bases). The V end was cut by 5 bases, the J end by 4 bases, with 13 bases between. CDR3 length equals 13 residues. Germline V CDR1 and CDR2: DFQATT, SNEGSKA (reference sequence). Written as DNA, the CDR3 is TGCAGTGCTCCCCCGGGAAAATCAGATACGCAGTATTTT. It is translated as CSAPPGKSDTQYF.

The table lists this clonotype with many counts. This chain joins TRBV3-1 and TRBJ2-7; 13 bases map to TRBD2. The CDR3 extends over 16 amino acids. V lost 2 bases and J lost 0; bases outside the gene matches: 1. The germline CDR1 and CDR2 sequences are LGHDT and YNNKEL (reference sequence). CDR3 nucleotide sequence: TGTGCCAGCAGCCAAACTAGCGGGAGGGGCTCCTACGAGCAGTACTTC. This sequence encodes CASSQTSGRGSYEQYF.

This clonotype was seen many times. The V gene is TRBV27, the J gene TRBJ1-5; no clear D. The germline V and J ends were trimmed by 2 bases and 5 bases, with 16 bases remaining between them. The CDR3 spans 16 residues. Germline assignment: CDR1 MNHEY and CDR2 SMNVEV (reference sequence). CDR3 coding DNA: TGTGCCAGCAGTTTAAGGGCAGACACCCGGGATCAGCCCCAGCATTTT. Amino acids: CASSLRADTRDQPQHF.

The chain has TRBV19 and TRBJ2-7, with TRBD1 matching 7 bases. Per the germline V gene, CDR1 is LNHDA and CDR2 is SQIVND (reference sequence). CDR3 size: 15 residues. J lost 5 bases, V lost 6 bases, and 13 bases had no gene match. Here the CDR3 DNA reads TGTGCCAGTAGCCACAGGACAGGTGGGGACCACGAGCAGTACTTC. As protein: CASSHRTGGDHEQYF.

This clonotype was counted at least ten times. The gene calls are TRBV12-3 or TRBV12-4 and TRBJ2-2; D might be TRBD1 or TRBD2, each matching 5 bases. The CDR3 spans 15 residues. V was clipped by 3 bases and J by 3 bases, with 11 bases between them. The CDR3 spells CASSLGDGYTGELFF. The CDR3 DNA follows: TGTGCCAGCAGTTTGGGGGACGGATACACCGGGGAGCTGTTTTTT.

This clonotype was recorded a few times. The chain has TRBV29-1 and TRBJ1-1; no firm D call. This CDR3 comprises 13 residues. Trimming cost V 8 bases and J 0 bases, with 13 bases left between them. The germline V gene encodes CDR1 SQVTM and CDR2 ANQGSEA. Here the CDR3 reads CSLSQGMNTEAFF. CDR3 in DNA: TGCAGCCTCAGCCAAGGGATGAACACTGAAGCTTTCTTT.

This clonotype was observed at least ten times. The chain links TRBV29-1 to TRBJ2-1; D is perhaps TRBD2 (6 bases). The germline V gene encodes CDR1 SQVTM and CDR2 ANQGSEA. V was cut by 4 bases and J by 1 base, with 8 bases left in between. The CDR3 is 13 residues long. The CDR3 region has the DNA TGCAGCGTTGTAGCGGATTCCTACAATGAGCAGTTCTTC. It codes for CSVVADSYNEQFF.

This clonotype was observed at least ten times. This rearrangement joins TRBV28 to TRBJ2-5, with D tentatively TRBD2 (5 bases). CDR1 and CDR2 from the germline V gene are MDHEN and SYDVKM. The CDR3 contains 16 residues. V dropped 6 bases and J dropped 1 base, with 18 bases sitting between them. CDR3 bases: TGTGCCAGCAGAGACCCCCGGGCTAGCAGCCAAGAGACCCAGTACTTC. Amino acids: CASRDPRASSQETQYF.

The CDR3 nucleotides are TGCAGTGCCCGAAAATCGATTGAGCAGTTCTTC. It translates to CSARKSIEQFF. The chain uses TRBV20-1 and TRBJ2-1, with D unclear. CDR1 DFQATT and CDR2 SNEGSKA come from the germline V gene (reference sequence). V was shortened by 6 bases and J by 9 bases, with 12 bases between the two germline ends. The CDR3 totals 11 residues.

This clonotype has more than one count but fewer than ten. The chain links TRBV6-1 to TRBJ2-6, with 14 positions matching TRBD2. This CDR3 is 21 amino acids long. CDR1 is MNHNS, CDR2 SASEGT, per germline. V dropped 8 bases and J dropped 1; count of bases not matched to a gene: 16. As DNA, the CDR3 is TGTGCCAGCCAACAAAAAGGACTAGCGGGAGGAGTTAGATCTGGGGCCAACGTCCTGACTTTC. Protein sequence: CASQQKGLAGGVRSGANVLTF.

The chain recombines TRBV6-1 with TRBJ2-1, with D perhaps TRBD2 (6 bases). CDR1 is MNHNS and CDR2 is SASEGT in the germline V gene. The CDR3 is 15 amino acids. V lost 3 bases and J 6 bases, leaving 15 bases between the germline ends. The CDR3 sequence: CASSDGGRRGNEQFF. The CDR3 nucleotides are TGTGCCAGCAGTGATGGGGGGAGGAGAGGCAATGAGCAGTTCTTC.

In its sample, this clonotype was seen many times. J is TRBJ2-6 and V is TRBV28; the D is unclear. Germline CDR1 reads MDHEN; CDR2 reads SYDVKM. With 7 bases removed from V and 0 bases from J, the gap between germline ends came to 10 bases. CDR3 length equals 15 residues. The CDR3 DNA follows: TGTGCCAGCACGTCCGGTAGCTCTGGGGCCAACGTCCTGACTTTC. Amino acids: CASTSGSSGANVLTF.

The chain has TRBV27 and TRBJ1-4; tentatively, D is TRBD1 (6 bases). Germline CDR1 reads MNHEY; CDR2 reads SMNVEV (reference sequence). V lost 4 bases and J 1 base, leaving 10 bases between the germline ends. The CDR3 runs 15 residues. DNA of the CDR3: TGTGCCAGCAGTTCATCAGGGGTAACTAATGAAAAACTGTTTTTT. It yields the protein CASSSSGVTNEKLFF. Full variable domain (remainder filled in from reference TRBV27 and TRBJ1-4): EAQVTQNPRYLITVTGKKLTVTCSQNMNHEYMSWYRQDPGLGLRQIYYSMNVEVTDKGDVPEGYKVSRKEKRNFPLILESPSPNQTSLYFCASSSSGVTNEKLFFGSGTQLSVL.

The sample holds a few counts of this clonotype. The chain carries TRBV5-1 and TRBJ2-1, with D possibly being TRBD1 (5 bases). The CDR3 totals 17 residues. The ends were cut back, 4 bases at V and 5 bases at J, with 22 bases in the middle. Germline CDR1 reads SGHRS; CDR2 reads YFSETQ. The CDR3 sequence: CASSPTPQGSFNNEQFF. The CDR3 DNA sequence: TGCGCCAGCAGCCCGACGCCGCAGGGTAGTTTTAACAATGAGCAGTTCTTC. Supplemented by reference TRBV5-1 and TRBJ2-1, the full variable domain reads KAGVTQTPRYLIKTRGQQVTLSCSPISGHRSVSWYQQTPGQGLQFLFEYFSETQRNKGNFPGRFSGRQFSNSRSEMNVSTLELGDSALYLCASSPTPQGSFNNEQFFGPGTRLTVL.

There are a few counts of this clonotype. This chain uses TRBV11-2 with TRBJ1-4; D ambiguous. CDR1 and CDR2 (germline): SGHAT, FQNNGV. This CDR3 is 15 amino acids long. Deletions cut 6 bases from V and 2 bases from J, with 13 bases between. The CDR3: CASSTGFRTNEKLFF. The CDR3 region has the DNA TGTGCCAGCAGTACCGGATTCAGGACTAATGAAAAACTGTTTTTT.

This clonotype came up many times. The chain uses TRBV30 and TRBJ2-7, with D possibly matching TRBD2 (6 bases). The CDR3 spans 16 residues. CDR1 is GTSNPN, CDR2 SVGIG, per germline (reference sequence). Trimming removed 2 bases from V and 2 bases from J, with 19 bases in between. CDR3 sequence: CAWSYSPPRETYEQYF. CDR3 nucleotide sequence: TGTGCCTGGAGTTATTCCCCTCCGCGGGAAACCTACGAGCAGTACTTC.

The table lists this clonotype with a few counts. This chain connects TRBV2 to TRBJ2-3, with D perhaps matching TRBD1 or TRBD2 (5 bases each). This CDR3 contains 11 residues. Trimming took 8 bases from V and 6 from J, leaving 9 bases between them. Germline lookup yields CDR1 SNHLY and CDR2 FYNNEI. Here the CDR3 DNA reads TGTGCCAGCGGGGGAAAGGATACGCAGTATTTT. Protein: CASGGKDTQYF.

The sample holds many counts of this clonotype. The chain has TRBV6-1 and TRBJ2-5, with a tentative D call TRBD2 (5 bases). V lost 3 bases to trimming and J lost 4 bases, with 6 bases between them. CDR1 MNHNS and CDR2 SASEGT come from the germline V gene. CDR3 length equals 12 residues. The CDR3 nucleotides are TGTGCCAGCAGTGATGAGGGAGAGACCCAGTACTTC. Its protein is CASSDEGETQYF.

This clonotype has at least ten counts. The chain carries TRBV12-3 or TRBV12-4 and TRBJ2-5; D remains unclear. With 3 bases removed from V and 5 bases from J, the gap between germline ends came to 10 bases. The CDR3 extends over 13 amino acids. Here the CDR3 reads CASSFGGTETQYF. CDR3 coding DNA: TGTGCCAGCAGTTTTGGTGGCACGGAGACCCAGTACTTC.

V gene TRBV2 combines with J gene TRBJ1-4; D gene ambiguous. Trimming pared 2 bases from V and 7 bases from J, leaving 11 bases between. CDR1 is SNHLY and CDR2 is FYNNEI in the germline V gene. This CDR3 has 14 amino acids. The CDR3 sequence: CASSENRGREKLFF. The CDR3 coding sequence is TGTGCCAGCAGTGAAAACCGTGGTCGTGAAAAACTGTTTTTT.

This clonotype was observed a few times. The chain is built from TRBV4-1 and TRBJ2-3, with TRBD2 matching over 8 bases. The CDR3 is 14 amino acids. With 4 bases clipped from V and 8 bases from J, the junction kept 8 bases outside the gene matches. Per the germline V gene, CDR1 is MGHRA and CDR2 is YSYEKL. The CDR3 loop is CASSPGPGGTTQYF. The CDR3 region has the DNA TGCGCCAGCAGCCCCGGACCGGGGGGGACTACGCAGTATTTT.

This clonotype has at least ten counts. The junction departs from germline at one end; a sequencing error may be responsible. V usage is TRBV28 and J usage is TRBJ2-7; 8 bases match TRBD1. There are 13 residues in the CDR3. Germline V CDR1 and CDR2: MDHEN, SYDVKM. DNA of the CDR3: TGTGCCAGCATTTTAACCACAGGGGGCGAGCAGTACTTC. This gives the protein CASILTTGGEQYF.

The chain couples TRBV6-1 to TRBJ2-1; 10 positions match TRBD2. Germline CDR1 reads MNHNS; CDR2 reads SASEGT. J gave up 6 bases and V 5 bases, and 7 bases lay outside the gene matches. This CDR3 is 15 amino acids long. The CDR3 is CASSSGTSEINEQFF. DNA for the CDR3: TGTGCCAGCAGTTCCGGGACTAGCGAGATCAATGAGCAGTTCTTC.

This clonotype has ten or more counts. The rearrangement joins TRBV28 to TRBJ2-1, with D possibly TRBD1 on 6 matching bases. This CDR3 region has 12 residues. In germline, CDR1 is MDHEN, CDR2 SYDVKM. Trimming pared 4 bases from V and 13 bases from J, leaving 14 bases between. The CDR3 protein is CASSSDRTLQFF. CDR3 DNA: TGTGCCAGCAGTTCCGACAGGACCTTACAGTTCTTC. The full variable domain, rest sourced from reference TRBV28 and TRBJ2-1, is DVKVTQSSRYLVKRTGEKVFLECVQDMDHENMFWYRQDPGLGLRLIYFSYDVKMKEKGDIPEGYSVSREKKERFSLILESASTNQTSMYLCASSSDRTLQFFGPGTRLTVL.

Ten or more counts support this clonotype. This chain connects TRBV12-3 or TRBV12-4 to TRBJ2-7; 10 nucleotides line up with TRBD1. The V segment lost 5 bases and the J segment 7 bases; nucleotides outside the gene matches: 8. This CDR3 is 14 amino acids long. Written as DNA, the CDR3 is TGTGCCAGCAGTCCCAGGACAGGGGGTTTGGAGCAGTACTTC. Its protein is CASSPRTGGLEQYF.